This TCR beta chain was identified during a study of T cell responses to AZD1222 COVID-19 vaccine. Clones were sequenced by immunoSEQ multiplex PCR, and TCRdb holds only the in-frame ones, with some missing. The sample shows about 180,000 clones, roughly 88% of them seen only once. The CDR3 contains 14 residues. Per germline, CDR1 SGHRS and CDR2 YFSETQ. V lost 1 base and J 6 bases, leaving 11 bases between the germline ends. General observations from the study: Regions left unmutated in variants are reportedly the target of nearly half of spike-specific TCRs. Spike-spanning, vaccine-associated CD4 TCRs were dominant at 160-218 and 743-854.

Points on this clone: As yet, its antigen is unknown.

The chain couples TRBV5-1 to TRBJ2-1; perhaps TRBD1 as D (5 bases). The source is an adult in good health. Sequencing used peripheral blood, obtained on day 0 of AZD1222 vaccination. CDR3 residues: CASSLLGQGNEQFF. DNA for the CDR3: TGCGCCAGCAGCTTGCTAGGGCAGGGCAATGAGCAGTTCTTC.